This TCR beta chain was sequenced for a study of blood T cell repertoires in COVID-19. There are 16 residues in the CDR3. Germline V gene data show CDR1 as SGHVS and CDR2 as FNYEAQ. Trimming took 1 base from V and 4 from J; bases not matched to a gene: 4. Per the study methods: Estimated nucleated cell counts came from reference gene primer amplification. Only in-frame clones appear in the TCRdb table, and some are missing; sequencing was by immunoSEQ multiplex PCR. That table is the source of V, J and clone size, and D and trimming were worked out from the DNA. The sample records more than 200,000 clones, 84% being singletons.

The gene calls are TRBV7-6 and TRBJ2-1, with 10 bases lining up with TRBD1. The TCR was taken from a woman between 35 and 50 years old who had recovered from COVID-19. Source material: peripheral blood. The CDR3 bases are TGTGCCAGCAGCTTAGTATGGGGACAGGGGTACAATGAGCAGTTCTTC. Translating gives CASSLVWGQGYNEQFF.